This TCR beta chain was observed in a study of vaccination effects on CD4 cells after COVID-19. About the study: Prior to sequencing, the ViraFEST assay stimulated PBMC with viral peptide pools, which expanded the antigen-specific CD4+ T cells. Supplemented with 9.5 to 10 IU/ml IL-2 and approximately 10 ug/ml peptides, 2 million to 2.5 million PBMC per well were kept in culture. Study results and limitations: Infection-derived and vaccine-derived clones contracted markedly late after vaccination. Healthy vaccinees had only 1 of 255 vaccine-induced clones cross-react with common cold coronaviruses.

Trimming removed 1 base at V and 4 bases at J, with 9 bases between. CDR3 length equals 14 residues. Germline V lookup: CDR1 SGHTA, CDR2 FQGNSA. Researchers isolated CD4+ T cells once less than twelve days of culture had elapsed. Sequencing was performed with immunoSEQ multiplex PCR; in TCRdb, only in-frame clones are kept and a portion is missing. The sample has around 26,000 clones, approximately 73% seen once; the top ten hold approximately 10%. Comments on this clone: What it recognizes is unknown.

Specimen: CD4+ T cells from PBMCs cultured without peptide, collected before COVID-19 vaccination. This chain connects TRBV7-2 to TRBJ2-3; D is perhaps TRBD2 (5 bases). This receptor was identified in a human donor who received a COVID-19 vaccine. CDR3 coding DNA: TGTGCCAGCAGCTTAGTTTGGAGGTCAGATACGCAGTATTTT. It encodes CASSLVWRSDTQYF.